These 11 T cell receptor beta chains originate from one sample sequenced in a study of blood T cell repertoires in COVID-19. Measured with immunoSEQ multiplex PCR; TCRdb has only the in-frame clones, and not every one. The sample holds 300,000 to 450,000 clones, 70% to 90% seen once. The sample taken for sequencing was PBMCs or T cells enriched from blood (not recorded which). Every receptor here comes from a man aged 25-40 years who had recovered from COVID-19.

V and J are TRBV4-1 and TRBJ1-2, with TRBD1 matching 8 bases. CDR3 size: 15 residues. J gave up 4 bases and V 0 bases, and 4 bases lay outside the gene matches. Germline-derived CDR1 and CDR2 are MGHRA and YSYEKL. The CDR3 loop reads CASSQDGRGPYGYTF. The CDR3 DNA reads TGCGCCAGCAGCCAAGATGGCAGGGGGCCCTATGGCTACACCTTC.

The J gene is TRBJ1-2, the V gene TRBV7-9; D gene ambiguous. The CDR3 is 15 residues long. The V gene's germline CDR1 is SEHNR and CDR2 FQNEAQ (reference sequence). The V and J ends lost 1 base and 3 bases respectively, with 12 bases between them. CDR3 nucleotides: TGTGCCAGCAGCTTAGTCGCTGACAACTACTATGGCTACACCTTC. Translated, it gives CASSLVADNYYGYTF.

The chain has TRBV6-5 and TRBJ2-2; 8 bases line up with TRBD1. The V and J ends lost 6 bases and 3 bases, in that order; junction bases with no gene match: 3. Looked up from germline, CDR1 is MNHEY and CDR2 is SVGAGI. The CDR3 spans 14 residues. The CDR3 DNA is TGTGCCAGCAGGTGGGACAGGTACACCGGGGAGCTGTTTTTT. It yields the protein CASRWDRYTGELFF.

Details on this clone: Other DNA sequences in the same sample also yield this CDR3. V usage is TRBV18 and J usage is TRBJ1-1; D unclear. The CDR3 runs 13 residues. Looked up from germline, CDR1 is KGHSH and CDR2 is LQKENI. V lost 4 bases, J lost 1 base, and 7 bases lay in between. The DNA for the CDR3 is TGTGCCAGCTCACGTGACTGGAACACTGAAGCTTTCTTT. Translation: CASSRDWNTEAFF.

The chain has TRBV15 and TRBJ1-6; D may be TRBD1 (5 bases). V lost 1 base, J lost 10 bases, and 14 bases lay in between. Per the germline V gene, CDR1 is LNHNV and CDR2 is YYDKDF (reference sequence). The CDR3 totals 15 residues. The DNA of the CDR3 is TGTGCCACCAGCAGAGGGTTGTCCAGGGAATCACCCCTCCACTTT. This codes for CATSRGLSRESPLHF.

The CDR3 nucleotides are TGTGCCAGCAGCCCTACCGGGACAGGGTCCCCCCAGCATTTT. This codes for CASSPTGTGSPQHF. J is TRBJ1-5 and V is TRBV7-2, with 9 nucleotides matching TRBD1. CDR3 length equals 14 residues. V shed 5 bases, J shed 10 bases, and the junction held 9 bases outside the gene matches. The germline gives CDR1 SGHTA, CDR2 FQGNSA.

V gene TRBV10-3 combines with J gene TRBJ1-1, with 10 bases that match TRBD1. V lost 9 bases, J lost 2 bases, and 3 bases stayed unmatched. The CDR3 loop spans 13 amino acids. In germline, CDR1 is ENHRY, CDR2 SYGVKD. The CDR3 spells CAMRQGANTEAFF. CDR3 DNA: TGTGCCATGAGACAGGGGGCAAACACTGAAGCTTTCTTT.

The V call is TRBV14, the J call TRBJ2-1; D possibly corresponds to TRBD1 (5 bases). The V and J ends lost 0 bases and 1 base respectively, with 13 bases between them. The length of the CDR3 is 17 residues. Germline V gene sequence: CDR1 SGHDN, CDR2 FVKESK. CDR3 sequence: CASSQEWGRPSYNEQFF. CDR3 bases: TGTGCCAGCAGCCAAGAATGGGGCCGCCCTTCCTACAATGAGCAGTTCTTC.

The J gene is TRBJ1-1, the V gene TRBV7-9; D is ambiguous. This CDR3 has 14 residues. V gave up 3 bases and J gave up 0 bases, with 8 bases separating them. CDR1 and CDR2 (germline): SEHNR, FQNEAQ (reference sequence). CDR3 amino acids: CASSFTSVNTEAFF. CDR3 DNA sequence: TGTGCCAGCAGCTTCACCTCAGTGAACACTGAAGCTTTCTTT.

The chain links TRBV3-1 (or the pseudogene TRBV3-2) to TRBJ1-1; the match to TRBD1 covers 8 bases. CDR1 LGHDT and CDR2 YNNKEL come from the germline V gene (reference sequence). Germline trimming cut 8 bases from V and 5 bases from J; bases unmatched to any gene: 4. The CDR3 sequence is 12 residues long. DNA for the CDR3: TGTGCCAGCGGCACAGGGGGGACTGAAGCTTTCTTT. Residues: CASGTGGTEAFF.

The chain has TRBV7-9 and TRBJ2-1; tentative D call: TRBD2 (5 bases). Per the germline V gene, CDR1 is SEHNR and CDR2 is FQNEAQ (reference sequence). V was pared by 1 base and J by 6 bases, with 13 bases between. The CDR3 spans 15 residues. The CDR3 sequence: CASSLVPRTPNEQFF. Written as DNA, the CDR3 is TGTGCCAGCAGCTTAGTCCCCCGGACTCCCAATGAGCAGTTCTTC.